The 5 T cell receptor beta chains below were found in one sample sequenced in a study of CD8 T cells in ankylosing spondylitis. TCRdb passed the 5' RACE reads through MiXCR, listing each CDR3 protein once. Of more than 250,000 distinct CDR3 sequences in the sample, more than 9% are singletons; the top ten hold about a tenth. Sequenced input: blood, either unsorted or a sorted T cell fraction (not recorded which). Receptor source: a female donor with ankylosing spondylitis or in good health (not recorded which).

The rearrangement joins TRBV11-2 to TRBJ2-7; the match to TRBD2 covers 11 bases. In germline, CDR1 is SGHAT, CDR2 FQNNGV. The CDR3 runs 16 residues. Germline trimming cut 5 bases from V and 0 bases from J; bases unmatched to any gene: 6. In nucleotides, the CDR3 is TGTGCCAGCAGCGTAACTAGCGGGGGCTTCTCCTACGAGCAGTACTTC. Translated, it gives CASSVTSGGFSYEQYF.

This clonotype was recorded at least ten times. This chain uses TRBV20-1 with TRBJ2-6, with 9 bases fitting TRBD1. V lost 5 bases to trimming and J lost 7 bases; unmatched junction nucleotides: 6. This CDR3 comprises 14 residues. CDR1 DFQATT and CDR2 SNEGSKA come from the germline V gene (reference sequence). CDR3 loop: CSAYRGLAANVLTF. Here the CDR3 DNA reads TGCAGTGCTTACAGGGGGCTCGCTGCCAACGTCCTGACTTTC.

In this sample, this clonotype turned up many times. V and J are TRBV7-6 and TRBJ2-2; 8 bases are shared with TRBD2. Unmatched junction bases numbered 8, after V lost 0 bases and J lost 2 bases. Germline V gene data show CDR1 as SGHVS and CDR2 as FNYEAQ. The CDR3 spans 18 residues. In DNA, the CDR3 is TGTGCCAGCAGCTTAGCTGTTATAACTAGCGGAAACACCGGGGAGCTGTTTTTT. Protein: CASSLAVITSGNTGELFF.

This clonotype occurred many times. The rearrangement joins TRBV15 to TRBJ1-4, with TRBD1 as a possible D gene (5 bases). CDR1 LNHNV and CDR2 YYDKDF come from the germline V gene (reference sequence). Trimming took 4 bases from V and 7 from J, leaving 16 bases between them. The CDR3 has 15 residues. CDR3 loop: CATSTYGGGSEKLFF. The CDR3 region has the DNA TGTGCCACCAGCACCTACGGGGGGGGTAGTGAAAAACTGTTTTTT.

The chain recombines TRBV12-3 or TRBV12-4 with TRBJ1-2; no definite D call. The CDR3 sequence is 13 residues long. Trimming shortened V by 6 bases and J by 1 base, and 9 bases separated the two germline ends. The CDR3 region is CASSHGINYGYTF. CDR3 DNA sequence: TGTGCCAGCAGCCATGGGATTAACTATGGCTACACCTTC.